This TCR beta chain was identified in a study of T cells in Graves' hyperthyroidism and ophthalmopathy. As for the study in general: Any treatment followed the collection of peripheral blood at initial diagnosis.

In its sample, this clonotype was seen many times. What was amplified from RNA transcripts were TCR beta CDR3 regions. The HTBI primer set served for first-round RT-PCR of the TCR CDR3. From the multiplex PCR reads, TCRdb called clonotypes with MiXCR, one entry per CDR3 protein. The sample has roughly 600,000 distinct CDR3 sequences; around 13% are singletons. Trimming removed 2 bases at V and 7 bases at J, with 12 bases between. CDR1 is MDHEN, CDR2 SYDVKM, per germline. The CDR3 contains 14 residues. Uncontrolled infection, other autoimmune disease, pregnancy or lactation excluded patients. The study based diagnoses on clinical symptoms, serum thyroxine and TRAb, thyroid ultrasound and orbital computed tomography.

Material: blood. This TCR came from a woman between 50 and 59 years old with Graves' ophthalmopathy. The genes are TRBV28 and TRBJ2-4; D is unresolved. The CDR3: CASSLGLARNIQYF. The DNA for the CDR3 is TGTGCCAGCAGTTTAGGTCTGGCCCGCAACATTCAGTACTTC.